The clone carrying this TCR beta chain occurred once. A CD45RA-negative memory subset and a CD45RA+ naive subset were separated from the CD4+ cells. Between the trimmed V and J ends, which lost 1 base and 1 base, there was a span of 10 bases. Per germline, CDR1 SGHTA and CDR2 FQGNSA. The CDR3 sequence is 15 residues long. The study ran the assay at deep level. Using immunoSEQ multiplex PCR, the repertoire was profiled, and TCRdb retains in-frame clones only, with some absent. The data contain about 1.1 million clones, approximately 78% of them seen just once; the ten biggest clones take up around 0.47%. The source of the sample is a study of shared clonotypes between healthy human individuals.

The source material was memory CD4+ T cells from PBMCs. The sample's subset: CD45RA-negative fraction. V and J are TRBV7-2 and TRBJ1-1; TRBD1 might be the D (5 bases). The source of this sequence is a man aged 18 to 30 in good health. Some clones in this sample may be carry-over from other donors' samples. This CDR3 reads CASSLVGAPNTEAFF. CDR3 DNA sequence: TGTGCCAGCAGCTTAGTAGGGGCCCCGAACACTGAAGCTTTCTTT.